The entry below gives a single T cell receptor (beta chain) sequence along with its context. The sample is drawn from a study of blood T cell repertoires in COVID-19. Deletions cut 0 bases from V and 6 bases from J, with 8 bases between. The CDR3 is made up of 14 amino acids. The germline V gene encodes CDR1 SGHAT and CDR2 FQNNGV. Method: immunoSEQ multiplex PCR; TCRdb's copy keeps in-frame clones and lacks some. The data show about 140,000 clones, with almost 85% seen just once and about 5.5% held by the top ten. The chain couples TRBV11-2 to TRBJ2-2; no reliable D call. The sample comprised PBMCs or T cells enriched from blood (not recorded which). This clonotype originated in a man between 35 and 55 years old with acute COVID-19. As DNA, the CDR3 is TGTGCCAGCAGCTTAGATGGCGGAGCCGGGGAGCTGTTTTTT. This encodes CASSLDGGAGELFF.